The clone carrying this TCR beta chain was seen more than once but under ten times. No antigen is known for it. The data are from a study of regulatory T cells in long-lasting Graves disease. Across the study: Graves' patients diagnosed newly had used antithyroid drugs under 3 months.

Library construction for TCR beta used iRepertoire HTBI primers and Arm-PCR of CDR3 regions. TCRdb re-called the multiplex PCR reads through MiXCR, storing one row per CDR3 protein. The data hold just over 600,000 distinct CDR3 sequences, with around 17% observed a single time. Trimming took 4 bases from V and 3 from J; bases not matched to a gene: 10. CDR1 is SGHDN, CDR2 FVKESK, per germline. The CDR3 length is 17 residues. The study's findings and limits: Relative to newly diagnosed Graves' patients, persistent ones had lower TCR diversity.

Indicated time point: newly diagnosed GD, antithyroid drugs for less than 3 months. The authors made the TCR library using RNA they extracted from PBMCs. The same data also contributed to another study, on T cells in Graves' hyperthyroidism and ophthalmopathy. That report notes: The TCR CDR3 was amplified in a first-round RT-PCR using the HTBI primer set.

The sequence was obtained from a woman in her twenties or thirties with Graves disease. The gene calls are TRBV14 and TRBJ2-7, with 12 bases fitting TRBD2. The source material was peripheral blood mononuclear cells (PBMCs), sampled at new diagnosis, from a patient treated with antithyroid drugs. This chain's CDR3 is CASSPPRTSGKIYEQYF. The CDR3 DNA reads as TGTGCCAGCAGCCCCCCCCGGACTAGCGGGAAGATCTACGAGCAGTACTTC.